This T cell receptor (beta chain) originates from a study of response to subunit inactivated influenza vaccine. V was shortened by 8 bases and J by 2 bases, with 9 bases between the two germline ends. The CDR3 loop spans 12 amino acids. Germline lookup yields CDR1 SGHTA and CDR2 FQGNSA. General study points: Authors suggested each seasonal influenza vaccination recruits few new T cells.

Concerning this clonotype itself: The antigen is undetermined.

TCRdb processed the RT-PCR reads anew with MiXCR; each CDR3 protein has one entry. The table has 650,000 to 700,000 distinct CDR3 sequences, 15% to 18% seen once. The receptor's source is a middle-aged man who received an inactivated influenza vaccine. This sequence joins TRBV7-2 and TRBJ1-1; D remains ambiguous. This specimen was PBMCs from blood, taken 12 days after vaccination. The CDR3 is CASGQLNTEAFF. In DNA, the CDR3 is TGTGCCAGCGGCCAGTTAAACACTGAAGCTTTCTTT.